The clone carrying this T cell receptor (beta chain) was counted once. This record belongs to a study of shared clonotypes between healthy human individuals. CD45RO-negative cells were positively selected for CCR7, leaving out terminally differentiated effector memory CD45RA+ cells. The ends were cut back, 8 bases at V and 1 base at J, with 14 bases in the middle. The CDR3 contains 14 residues. Germline CDR1 MNHNS, CDR2 SASEGT. Libraries were prepared by immunoSEQ multiplex PCR; TCRdb keeps only in-frame clonotypes and omits some of them. This table has approximately 1.9 million clones, approximately 92% appearing once.

This clonotype originated in a man between 18 and 35 years old in good health. Some clones in this sample may be carry-over from other donors' samples. The chain joins TRBV6-1 to TRBJ1-1; the D gene is possibly TRBD1 (6 bases). The sample was naive CD8+ T cells from PBMCs. The CDR3 DNA sequence: TGTGCCAGCGGCAACCCGGGACAGAACACTGAAGCTTTCTTT. Translated, it gives CASGNPGQNTEAFF.